This T cell receptor beta chain appears in the sequencing data of a study of blood T cell repertoires in COVID-19. As for the study in general: T cells, B-cell-depleted T cells, or PBMCs supplied cDNA or gDNA.

Here immunoSEQ multiplex PCR was the method, and the copy in TCRdb shows in-frame clones only, minus some. The sample lists more than 85,000 clones, 85% to 90% occurring once. In its sample, this clone was seen many times. The receptor comes from a woman between 45 and 60 years old with acute or convalescent COVID-19. Sequencing was performed on peripheral blood.

As DNA, the CDR3 is TGTGCCAGTAAAAGGACAGGGACTGGAAACACCATATATTTT. Its translation is CASKRTGTGNTIYF. The V and J genes are TRBV19 and TRBJ1-3, with TRBD1 identical over 8 bases. Germline-derived CDR1 and CDR2 are LNHDA and SQIVND (reference sequence). V shed 7 bases, J shed 2 bases, and the junction held 4 bases outside the gene matches. The CDR3 covers 14 residues.